Below are 12 T cell receptor beta chains sequenced from a single sample in a study of T cells in Graves' hyperthyroidism and ophthalmopathy. There were TCR beta CDR3 regions amplified from RNA transcripts. The TCR CDR3 first-round RT-PCR relied on the HTBI primer set. One entry per CDR3 protein, called by TCRdb with MiXCR from the multiplex PCR reads. Of almost 350,000 distinct CDR3 sequences in the sample, 15% to 20% were seen once. Sequencing input: blood. The receptors stem from a woman aged 40-49 years with Graves' ophthalmopathy.

The sample holds many counts of this clonotype. The chain combines TRBV28 with TRBJ2-7, with TRBD2 as a possible D gene (6 bases). This CDR3 is 15 amino acids long. Germline V gene sequence: CDR1 MDHEN, CDR2 SYDVKM. V dropped 5 bases and J dropped 3 bases, with 17 bases sitting between them. The CDR3 DNA follows: TGTGCCAGCAGTCCTCTAGGGTCGGAGGGCTACGAGCAGTACTTC. Protein sequence: CASSPLGSEGYEQYF.

This clonotype occurred many times. The V call is TRBV10-2, the J call TRBJ2-7; D is uncertain. Germline assignment: CDR1 WSHSY and CDR2 SAAADI. Trimming left V 1 base short and J 4 bases short, with 11 bases between. The CDR3 consists of 14 residues. CDR3 protein: CASSEFGLGYEQYF. DNA of the CDR3: TGCGCCAGCAGTGAGTTCGGGTTGGGTTACGAGCAGTACTTC.

This clonotype was recorded at least ten times. The J gene is TRBJ2-7, the V gene TRBV5-1; no firm D call. Germline V CDR1 and CDR2: SGHRS, YFSETQ. V was trimmed by 0 bases and J by 2 bases, leaving 9 bases between them. This CDR3 comprises 14 residues. The CDR3 bases are TGCGCCAGCAGCTTGGCGGGCAGGACCTACGAGCAGTACTTC. It specifies CASSLAGRTYEQYF.

This clonotype was seen repeatedly, ten times or more. The J gene is TRBJ2-7, the V gene TRBV19; D perhaps matches TRBD2 (7 bases). Deletions cut 3 bases from V and 1 base from J, with 10 bases between. From germline, CDR1 is LNHDA and CDR2 SQIVND (reference sequence). CDR3 size: 14 residues. The CDR3 DNA is TGTGCCAGTAGTATCGGGGGGCTTTCCTACGAGCAGTACTTC. This encodes CASSIGGLSYEQYF. The full variable domain, completed using reference TRBV19 and TRBJ2-7, is DGGITQSPKYLFRKEGQNVTLSCEQNLNHDAMYWYRQDPGQGLRLIYYSQIVNDFQKGDIAEGYSVSREKKESFPLTVTSAQKNPTAFYLCASSIGGLSYEQYFGPGTRLTVT.

The sample holds many counts of this clonotype. The rearrangement joins TRBV6-4 to TRBJ1-1; a possible D gene is TRBD1 (5 bases). The V gene's germline CDR1 is MRHNA and CDR2 SNTAGT. With 4 bases removed from V and 1 base from J, the gap between germline ends came to 13 bases. There are 15 residues in the CDR3. The CDR3 loop is CASSARDGPNTEAFF. In DNA form, the CDR3 reads TGTGCCAGCAGTGCTCGGGACGGCCCGAACACTGAAGCTTTCTTT.

Ten or more counts support this clonotype. The CDR3 DNA reads TGTGCCAGCAGTTACGTGCCATCCACCGGGGAGCTGTTTTTT. It codes for CASSYVPSTGELFF. The chain recombines TRBV6-5 with TRBJ2-2; no reliable D call. The CDR3 has 14 amino acids. Germline values: CDR1 MNHEY, CDR2 SVGAGI. V was shortened by 2 bases and J by 4 bases, with 8 bases between the two germline ends.

This clonotype was seen at least ten times. The chain combines TRBV11-1 with TRBJ2-7, with 8 bases that match TRBD1. Germline assignment: CDR1 SGHAT and CDR2 FQDESV (reference sequence). The CDR3 sequence is 16 residues long. V shed 5 bases, J shed 1 base, and the junction held 10 bases outside the gene matches. CDR3 region: CASSPRTGRRSYEQYF. In DNA, the CDR3 is TGTGCCAGCAGCCCCCGGACAGGGAGGAGGTCCTACGAGCAGTACTTC. Full variable domain (rest looked up from reference TRBV11-1 and TRBJ2-7): EAEVAQSPRYKITEKSQAVAFWCDPISGHATLYWYRQILGQGPELLVQFQDESVVDDSQLPKDRFSAERLKGVDSTLKIQPAELGDSAMYLCASSPRTGRRSYEQYFGPGTRLTVT.

This clonotype was recorded at least ten times. The V call is TRBV28, the J call TRBJ2-7; D is unclear. The V gene lost 3 bases and the J gene lost 4 bases, with 13 bases spanning the gap. The germline V gene has CDR1 MDHEN and CDR2 SYDVKM. This CDR3 has 14 amino acids. The CDR3 DNA reads TGTGCCAGCAGTTTCCACCCTGAGGAGTACGAGCAGTACTTC. Its translation: CASSFHPEEYEQYF.

This clonotype was counted only a few times. V is TRBV28 and J is TRBJ1-1, with D possibly TRBD1 on 5 matching bases. Per germline, CDR1 MDHEN and CDR2 SYDVKM. Trimming removed 5 bases from V and 1 base from J, with 11 bases in between. The CDR3 covers 14 residues. The CDR3: CASSTEDTNTEAFF. For the CDR3, the DNA is TGTGCCAGCAGTACAGAGGACACGAACACTGAAGCTTTCTTT.

This clonotype has ten or more counts. V usage is TRBV20-1 and J usage is TRBJ2-7, with TRBD1 identical over 7 bases. Germline loops: CDR1 DFQATT, CDR2 SNEGSKA (reference sequence). The CDR3 is 11 residues long. V gave up 8 bases and J gave up 2 bases; unmatched junction bases: 3. The CDR3 here is CSTQGAYEQYF. For the CDR3, the DNA is TGCAGTACCCAGGGGGCCTACGAGCAGTACTTC.

This clonotype occurred a few times. The V and J genes are TRBV6-2 or TRBV6-3 and TRBJ1-1; D perhaps matches TRBD1 (5 bases). Germline lookup yields CDR1 MNHEY and CDR2 SVGEGT. Trimming stripped 0 bases from V and 6 bases from J, with 14 bases between. The CDR3 is 15 amino acids. CDR3: CASSYSAGLMAEAFF. In DNA, the CDR3 is TGTGCCAGCAGTTACTCGGCAGGGCTGATGGCTGAAGCTTTCTTT.

In this sample, this clonotype turned up many times. J is TRBJ1-5 and V is TRBV6-5; 7 bases are shared with TRBD1. The ends lost 6 bases at V and 4 bases at J; junction bases unmatched: 6. The CDR3 has 14 residues. Germline V lookup: CDR1 MNHEY, CDR2 SVGAGI. For the CDR3, the DNA is TGTGCCAGCAGCAGGGGGGAGTTAAATCAGCCCCAGCATTTT. It translates to CASSRGELNQPQHF.